This record concerns one T cell receptor (beta chain) sequence. The antigen is unknown. This sample was included in a study of T cells after yellow fever vaccination. On the study more broadly: Some fractions had low cell numbers, and these were prepared with SMART-Seq v4 Ultra Low Input.

With 5 bases removed from V and 3 bases from J, the gap between germline ends came to 14 bases. The CDR3 is 15 residues long. Production of TCR cDNA was by 5'RACE template switching, which also added a universal primer site and UMIs. TCRdb re-called the 5' RACE reads with MiXCR, one entry per CDR3 protein. The data show hundreds of thousands of distinct CDR3 sequences, roughly an eighth seen once. General study findings and limits: FACS-sorted repertoires might harbor abundant contaminating clonotypes from the bulk population.

The chain has TRBV12-3 or TRBV12-4 and TRBJ2-1; D is tentatively TRBD1 or TRBD2 (5 bases each). The sequencing here drew on PBMCs, taken on the day of the yellow fever booster vaccination. This receptor was identified in a man aged 25 to 45 who received the YFV17D yellow fever vaccine. CDR3 amino acids: CASSPRGPFYNEQFF. CDR3 DNA sequence: TGTGCCAGCAGTCCCCGGGGACCATTCTACAATGAGCAGTTCTTC.